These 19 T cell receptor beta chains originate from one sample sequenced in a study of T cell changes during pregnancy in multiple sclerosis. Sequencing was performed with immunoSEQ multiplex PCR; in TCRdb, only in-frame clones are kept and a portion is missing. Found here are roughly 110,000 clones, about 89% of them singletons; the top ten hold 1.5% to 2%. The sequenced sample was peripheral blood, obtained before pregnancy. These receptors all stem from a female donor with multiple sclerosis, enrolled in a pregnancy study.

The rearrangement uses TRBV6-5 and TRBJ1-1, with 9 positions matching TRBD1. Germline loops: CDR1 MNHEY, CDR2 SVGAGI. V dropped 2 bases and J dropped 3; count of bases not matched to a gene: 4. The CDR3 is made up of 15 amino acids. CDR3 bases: TGTGCCAGCAGTTACGACAGGGGGAGGGACACTGAAGCTTTCTTT. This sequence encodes CASSYDRGRDTEAFF.

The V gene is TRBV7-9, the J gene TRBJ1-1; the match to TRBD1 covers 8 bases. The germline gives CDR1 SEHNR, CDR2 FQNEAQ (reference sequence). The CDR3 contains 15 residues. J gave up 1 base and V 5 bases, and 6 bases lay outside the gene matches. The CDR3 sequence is CASSRGDRTNTEAFF. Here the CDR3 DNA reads TGTGCCAGCAGCCGAGGGGACAGGACGAACACTGAAGCTTTCTTT. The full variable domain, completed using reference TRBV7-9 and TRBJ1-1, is DTGVSQNPRHKITKRGQNVTFRCDPISEHNRLYWYRQTLGQGPEFLTYFQNEAQLEKSRLLSDRFSAERPKGSFSTLEIQRTEQGDSAMYLCASSRGDRTNTEAFFGQGTRLTVV.

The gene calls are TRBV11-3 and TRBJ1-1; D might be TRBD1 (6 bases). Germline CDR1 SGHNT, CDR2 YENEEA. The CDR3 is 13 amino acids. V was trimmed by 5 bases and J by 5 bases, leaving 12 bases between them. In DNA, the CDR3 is TGTGCCAGCAGCCACAGGGTCTTAACTGAAGCTTTCTTT. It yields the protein CASSHRVLTEAFF.

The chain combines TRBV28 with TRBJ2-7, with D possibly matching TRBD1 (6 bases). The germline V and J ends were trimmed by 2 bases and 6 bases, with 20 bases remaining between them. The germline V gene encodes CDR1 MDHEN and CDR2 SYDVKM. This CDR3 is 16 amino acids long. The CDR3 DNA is TGTGCCAGCAGTTTAAGGTCCCGTGGGCGCAGGGGCGAGCAGTACTTC. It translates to CASSLRSRGRRGEQYF. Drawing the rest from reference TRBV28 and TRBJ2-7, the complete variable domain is DVKVTQSSRYLVKRTGEKVFLECVQDMDHENMFWYRQDPGLGLRLIYFSYDVKMKEKGDIPEGYSVSREKKERFSLILESASTNQTSMYLCASSLRSRGRRGEQYFGPGTRLTVT.

The CDR3 DNA follows: TGTGCCAGCAGTTATTACAGGGTCCCCGAAGAGACCCAGTACTTC. It is translated as CASSYYRVPEETQYF. This sequence joins TRBV6-6 and TRBJ2-5; a weak D match, TRBD1 (6 bases). Germline CDR1 and CDR2: MNHNY and SVGAGI (reference sequence). The CDR3 spans 15 residues. V lost 3 bases, J lost 3 bases, and 14 bases lay in between.

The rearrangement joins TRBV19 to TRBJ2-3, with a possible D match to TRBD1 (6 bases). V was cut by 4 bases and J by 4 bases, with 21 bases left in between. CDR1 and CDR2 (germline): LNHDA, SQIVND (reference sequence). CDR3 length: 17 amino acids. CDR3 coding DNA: TGTGCCAGTAGTACCCGTCCTGGGACATCCTTGTCAGATACGCAGTATTTT. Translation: CASSTRPGTSLSDTQYF.

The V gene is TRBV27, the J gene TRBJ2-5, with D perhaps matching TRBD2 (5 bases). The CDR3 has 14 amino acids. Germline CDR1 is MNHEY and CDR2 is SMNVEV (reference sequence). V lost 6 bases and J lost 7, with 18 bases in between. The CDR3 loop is CASSLDYQRGTQYF. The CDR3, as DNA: TGTGCCAGCAGCCTCGACTACCAACGGGGGACCCAGTACTTC.

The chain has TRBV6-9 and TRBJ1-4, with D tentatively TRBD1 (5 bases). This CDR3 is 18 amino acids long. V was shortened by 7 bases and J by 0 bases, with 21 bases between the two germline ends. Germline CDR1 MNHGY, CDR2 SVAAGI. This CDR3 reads CASTTGKRGDATNEKLFF. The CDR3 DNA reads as TGTGCCAGCACTACAGGCAAAAGGGGCGATGCAACTAATGAAAAACTGTTTTTT.

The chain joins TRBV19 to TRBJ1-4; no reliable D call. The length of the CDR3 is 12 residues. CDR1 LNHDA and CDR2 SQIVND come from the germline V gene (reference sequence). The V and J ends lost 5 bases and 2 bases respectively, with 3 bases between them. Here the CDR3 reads CASSRTNEKLFF. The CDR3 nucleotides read TGTGCCAGTAGTCGGACTAATGAAAAACTGTTTTTT. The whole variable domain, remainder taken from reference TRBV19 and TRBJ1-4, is DGGITQSPKYLFRKEGQNVTLSCEQNLNHDAMYWYRQDPGQGLRLIYYSQIVNDFQKGDIAEGYSVSREKKESFPLTVTSAQKNPTAFYLCASSRTNEKLFFGSGTQLSVL.

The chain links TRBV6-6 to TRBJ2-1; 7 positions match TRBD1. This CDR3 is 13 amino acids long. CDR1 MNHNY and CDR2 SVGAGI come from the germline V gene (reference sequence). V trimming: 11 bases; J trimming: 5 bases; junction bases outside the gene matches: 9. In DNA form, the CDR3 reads TGTGCCGGAAGCCGGGACAGTCACAATGAGCAGTTCTTC. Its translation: CAGSRDSHNEQFF.

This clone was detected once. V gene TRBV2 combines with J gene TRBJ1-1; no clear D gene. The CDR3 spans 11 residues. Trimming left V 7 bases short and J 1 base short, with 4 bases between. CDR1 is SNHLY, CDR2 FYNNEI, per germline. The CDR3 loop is CASTGNTEAFF. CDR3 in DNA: TGTGCCAGCACAGGGAACACTGAAGCTTTCTTT.

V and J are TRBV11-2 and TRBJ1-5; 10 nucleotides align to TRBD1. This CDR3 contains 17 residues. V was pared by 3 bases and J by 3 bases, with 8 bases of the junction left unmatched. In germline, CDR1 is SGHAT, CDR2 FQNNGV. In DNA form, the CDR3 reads TGTGCCAGCAGCTTGGAGGCGGGACAGGGGTACAATCAGCCCCAGCATTTT. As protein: CASSLEAGQGYNQPQHF.

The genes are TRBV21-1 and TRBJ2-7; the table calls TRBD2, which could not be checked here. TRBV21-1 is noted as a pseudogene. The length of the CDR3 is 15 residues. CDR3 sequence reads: CASSKGGDWPYEQYF. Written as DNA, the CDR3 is TGTGCCAGCAGCAAAGGGGGGGATTGGCCCTACGAGCAGTACTTC.

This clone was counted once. As DNA, the CDR3 is TGTGCCACCAGCAGAGATTCCGGGACAGGCCTACTCTATGGCTACACCTTC. Its translation: CATSRDSGTGLLYGYTF. This sequence joins TRBV15 and TRBJ1-2; TRBD1 matches at 8 bases. The CDR3 loop spans 17 amino acids. The germline V gene has CDR1 LNHNV and CDR2 YYDKDF (reference sequence). Trimming at V came to 0 bases and at J to 4 bases, leaving 10 bases not matched to a gene.

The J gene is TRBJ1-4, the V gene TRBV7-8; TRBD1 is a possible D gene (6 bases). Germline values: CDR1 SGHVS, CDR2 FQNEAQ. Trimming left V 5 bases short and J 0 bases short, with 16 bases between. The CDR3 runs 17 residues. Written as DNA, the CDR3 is TGTGCCAGCAGCCCACACAGGGCCCCCGCAACTAATGAAAAACTGTTTTTT. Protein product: CASSPHRAPATNEKLFF.

The chain's CDR3 is CASRRTGGNEQYF. CDR3 nucleotide sequence: TGTGCCAGCAGACGGACAGGGGGAAACGAGCAGTACTTC. The chain carries TRBV6-5 and TRBJ2-7; 10 bases are a match to TRBD1. Per the germline V gene, CDR1 is MNHEY and CDR2 is SVGAGI. CDR3 length equals 13 residues. V lost 6 bases to trimming and J lost 5 bases; unmatched junction nucleotides: 4.

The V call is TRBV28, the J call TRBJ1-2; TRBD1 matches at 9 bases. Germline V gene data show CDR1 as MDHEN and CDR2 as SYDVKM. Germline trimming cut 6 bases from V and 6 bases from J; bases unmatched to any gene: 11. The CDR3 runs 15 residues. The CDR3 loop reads CASRRQGGVSHGYTF. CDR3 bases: TGTGCCAGCAGGCGACAGGGGGGAGTTAGCCATGGCTACACCTTC.

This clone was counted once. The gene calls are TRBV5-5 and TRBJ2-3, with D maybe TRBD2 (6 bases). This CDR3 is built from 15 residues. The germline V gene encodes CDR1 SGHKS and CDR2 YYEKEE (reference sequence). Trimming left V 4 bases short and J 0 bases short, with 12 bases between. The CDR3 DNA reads TGTGCCAGCAGCGCGCGCGGGGTTAGCACAGATACGCAGTATTTT. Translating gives CASSARGVSTDTQYF.

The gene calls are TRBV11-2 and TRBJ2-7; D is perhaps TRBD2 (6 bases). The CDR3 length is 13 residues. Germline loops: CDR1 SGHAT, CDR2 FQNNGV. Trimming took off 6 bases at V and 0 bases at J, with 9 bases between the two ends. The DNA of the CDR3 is TGTGCCAGCAGGGGACTTAGCTCCTACGAGCAGTACTTC. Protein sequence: CASRGLSSYEQYF.